This TCR beta chain emerged from a study of blood T cells in healthy people across ages. About the research overall: Every two T cells gave about one barcoded beta molecule via template switching.

With a J-beta primer mix and a sample-barcoded 5' primer, a second PCR ran about 7 to 12 cycles. TCRdb processed the 5' RACE reads anew with MiXCR; each CDR3 protein has one entry. The sample holds about 970,000 distinct CDR3 sequences, just over 50% seen once. Only one count was recorded for this clonotype. The antigen remains undetermined. Each individual donor underwent a draw of about 9.9 milliliters of peripheral blood. The germline V gene encodes CDR1 SQVTM and CDR2 ANQGSEA. The CDR3 extends over 14 amino acids. V gave up 5 bases and J gave up 7 bases; unmatched junction bases: 9. Overall study results and limits: A roughly linear fall in TCR beta diversity per million T cells was seen with increasing age.

Sequenced input: blood. This sequence originates from a woman aged 55-75 years in good health. The chain uses TRBV29-1 and TRBJ2-1, with 9 bases identical to TRBD2. CDR3 loop: CSVPRLAAGNEQFF. The DNA of the CDR3 is TGCAGCGTTCCTCGACTAGCGGCCGGTAATGAGCAGTTCTTC.